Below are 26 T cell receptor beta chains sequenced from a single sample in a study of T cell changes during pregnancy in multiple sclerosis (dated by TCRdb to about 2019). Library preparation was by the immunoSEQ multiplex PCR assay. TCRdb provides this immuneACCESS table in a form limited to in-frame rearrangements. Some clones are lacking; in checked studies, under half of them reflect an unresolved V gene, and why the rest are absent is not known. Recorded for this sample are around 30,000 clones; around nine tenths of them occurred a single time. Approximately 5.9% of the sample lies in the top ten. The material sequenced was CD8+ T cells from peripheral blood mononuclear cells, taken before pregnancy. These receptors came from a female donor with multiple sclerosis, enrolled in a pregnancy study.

This CDR3 reads CASSPTGDNEQFF. The CDR3 DNA reads as TGTGCCAGCAGCCCGACGGGGGACAATGAGCAGTTCTTC. The V gene is TRBV6-1, the J gene TRBJ2-1; perhaps TRBD2 as D (6 bases). Deletions cut 6 bases from V and 5 bases from J, with 11 bases between. The length of the CDR3 is 13 residues. Germline CDR1 is MNHNS and CDR2 is SASEGT.

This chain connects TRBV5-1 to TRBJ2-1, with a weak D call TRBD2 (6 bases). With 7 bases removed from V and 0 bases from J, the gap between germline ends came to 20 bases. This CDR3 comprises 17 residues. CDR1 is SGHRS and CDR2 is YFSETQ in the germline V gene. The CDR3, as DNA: TGCGCCAGCGGGACTTTAATCGGGGGTACCTCCTACAATGAGCAGTTCTTC. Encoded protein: CASGTLIGGTSYNEQFF.

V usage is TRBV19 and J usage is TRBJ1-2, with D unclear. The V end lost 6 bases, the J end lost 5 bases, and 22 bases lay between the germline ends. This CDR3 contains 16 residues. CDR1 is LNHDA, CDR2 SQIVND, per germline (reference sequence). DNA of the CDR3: TGTGCCAGTAGCCGGGGAGGGCCCCTATCGATTTATGGCTACACCTTC. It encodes CASSRGGPLSIYGYTF.

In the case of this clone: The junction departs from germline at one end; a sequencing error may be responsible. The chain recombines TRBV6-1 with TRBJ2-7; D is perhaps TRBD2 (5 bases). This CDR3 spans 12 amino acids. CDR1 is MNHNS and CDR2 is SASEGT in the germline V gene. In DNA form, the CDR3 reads TGTGCCAGCAAGAGGGCCTCCGACGAGCAGTACTTC. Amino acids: CASKRASDEQYF.

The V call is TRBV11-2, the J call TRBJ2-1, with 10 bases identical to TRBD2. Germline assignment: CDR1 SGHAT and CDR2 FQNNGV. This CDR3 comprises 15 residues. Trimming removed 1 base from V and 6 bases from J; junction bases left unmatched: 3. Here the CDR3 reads CASSLGTSGLNEQFF. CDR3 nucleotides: TGTGCCAGCAGCTTAGGGACTAGCGGCCTCAATGAGCAGTTCTTC.

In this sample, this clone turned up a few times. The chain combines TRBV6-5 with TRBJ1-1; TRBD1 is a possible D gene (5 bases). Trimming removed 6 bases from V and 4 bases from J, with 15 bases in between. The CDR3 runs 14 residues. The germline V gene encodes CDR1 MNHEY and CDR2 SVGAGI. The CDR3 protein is CASSSTGWGTEAFF. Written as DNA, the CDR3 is TGTGCCAGCAGCTCAACAGGATGGGGCACTGAAGCTTTCTTT.

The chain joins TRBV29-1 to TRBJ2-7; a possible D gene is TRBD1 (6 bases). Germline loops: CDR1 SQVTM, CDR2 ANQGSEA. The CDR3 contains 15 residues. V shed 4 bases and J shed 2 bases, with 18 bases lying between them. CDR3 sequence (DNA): TGCAGCGTTGTCCCCAGGGGTCCTTCCCCCTACGAGCAGTACTTC. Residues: CSVVPRGPSPYEQYF.

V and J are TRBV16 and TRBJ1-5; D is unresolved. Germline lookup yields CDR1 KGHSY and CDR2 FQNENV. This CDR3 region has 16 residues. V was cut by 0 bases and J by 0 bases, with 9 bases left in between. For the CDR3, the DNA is TGTGCCAGCAGCCAATCAACTGTACCTAGCAATCAGCCCCAGCATTTT. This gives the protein CASSQSTVPSNQPQHF. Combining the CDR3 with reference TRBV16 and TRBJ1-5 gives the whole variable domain GEEVAQTPKHLVRGEGQKAKLYCAPIKGHSYVFWYQQVLKNEFKFLISFQNENVFDETGMPKERFSAKCLPNSPCSLEIQATKLEDSAVYFCASSQSTVPSNQPQHFGDGTRLSIL.

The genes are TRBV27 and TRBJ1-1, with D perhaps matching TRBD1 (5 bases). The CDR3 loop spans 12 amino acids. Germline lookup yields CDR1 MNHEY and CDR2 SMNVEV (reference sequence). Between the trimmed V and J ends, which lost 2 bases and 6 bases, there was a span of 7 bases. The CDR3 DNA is TGTGCCAGCAGTTTACCAGGGCCTGAAGCTTTCTTT. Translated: CASSLPGPEAFF.

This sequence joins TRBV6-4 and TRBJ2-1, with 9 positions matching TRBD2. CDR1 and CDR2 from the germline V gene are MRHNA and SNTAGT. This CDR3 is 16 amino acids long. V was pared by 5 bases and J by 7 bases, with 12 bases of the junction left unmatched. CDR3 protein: CASSPAGSGSVNEQFF. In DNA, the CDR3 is TGTGCCAGCAGTCCCGCGGGTAGCGGGAGTGTTAATGAGCAGTTCTTC.

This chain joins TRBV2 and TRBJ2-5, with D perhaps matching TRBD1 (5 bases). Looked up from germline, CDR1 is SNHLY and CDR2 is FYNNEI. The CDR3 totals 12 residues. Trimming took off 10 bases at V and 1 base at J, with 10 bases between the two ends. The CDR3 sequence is CANGHSQETQYF. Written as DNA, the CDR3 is TGTGCCAACGGACACTCCCAAGAGACCCAGTACTTC.

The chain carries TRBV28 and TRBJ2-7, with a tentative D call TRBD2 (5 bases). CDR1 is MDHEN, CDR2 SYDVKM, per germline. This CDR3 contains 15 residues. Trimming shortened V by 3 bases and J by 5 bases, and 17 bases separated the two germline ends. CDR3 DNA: TGTGCCAGCAGTTTCTCGGCGGGCCATACCCACGAGCAGTACTTC. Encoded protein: CASSFSAGHTHEQYF.

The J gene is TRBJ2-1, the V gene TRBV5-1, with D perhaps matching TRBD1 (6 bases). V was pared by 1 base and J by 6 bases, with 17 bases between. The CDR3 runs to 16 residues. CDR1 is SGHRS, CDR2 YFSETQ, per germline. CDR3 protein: CASSLRSQGIFNEQFF. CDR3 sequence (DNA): TGCGCCAGCAGCTTGAGGTCCCAGGGGATTTTCAATGAGCAGTTCTTC.

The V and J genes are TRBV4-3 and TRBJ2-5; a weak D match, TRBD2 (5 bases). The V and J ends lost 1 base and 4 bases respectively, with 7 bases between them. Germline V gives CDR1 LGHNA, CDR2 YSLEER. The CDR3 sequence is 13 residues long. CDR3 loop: CASSQGGRETQYF. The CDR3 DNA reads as TGCGCCAGCAGCCAAGGAGGGAGAGAGACCCAGTACTTC.

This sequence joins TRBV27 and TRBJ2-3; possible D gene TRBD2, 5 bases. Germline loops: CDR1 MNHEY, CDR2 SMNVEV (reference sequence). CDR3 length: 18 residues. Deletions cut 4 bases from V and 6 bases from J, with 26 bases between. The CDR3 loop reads CASSSGDLSDSRGDTQYF. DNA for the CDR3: TGTGCCAGCAGTTCCGGAGATCTATCAGATTCCCGAGGGGATACGCAGTATTTT.

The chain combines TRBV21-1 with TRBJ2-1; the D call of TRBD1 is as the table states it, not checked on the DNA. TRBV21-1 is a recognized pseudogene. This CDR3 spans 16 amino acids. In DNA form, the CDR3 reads TGTGCCAGCAGCAAAGTGGAGGGGGCGGCCTACAATGAGCAGTTCTTC. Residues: CASSKVEGAAYNEQFF.

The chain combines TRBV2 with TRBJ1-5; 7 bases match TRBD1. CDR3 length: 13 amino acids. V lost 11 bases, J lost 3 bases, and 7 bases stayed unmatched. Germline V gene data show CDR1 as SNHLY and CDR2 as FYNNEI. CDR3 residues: CAGDSALNQPQHF. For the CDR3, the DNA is TGTGCCGGGGACAGTGCCCTCAATCAGCCCCAGCATTTT. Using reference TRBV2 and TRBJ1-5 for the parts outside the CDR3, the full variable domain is EPEVTQTPSHQVTQMGQEVILRCVPISNHLYFYWYRQILGQKVEFLVSFYNNEISEKSEIFDDQFSVERPDGSNFTLKIRSTKLEDSAMYFCAGDSALNQPQHFGDGTRLSIL.

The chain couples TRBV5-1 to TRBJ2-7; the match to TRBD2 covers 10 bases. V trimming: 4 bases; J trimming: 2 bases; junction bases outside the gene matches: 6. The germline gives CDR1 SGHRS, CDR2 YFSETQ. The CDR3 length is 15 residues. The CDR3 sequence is CASSLKTSGTYEQYF. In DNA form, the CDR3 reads TGCGCCAGCAGCCTTAAAACTAGCGGGACCTACGAGCAGTACTTC.

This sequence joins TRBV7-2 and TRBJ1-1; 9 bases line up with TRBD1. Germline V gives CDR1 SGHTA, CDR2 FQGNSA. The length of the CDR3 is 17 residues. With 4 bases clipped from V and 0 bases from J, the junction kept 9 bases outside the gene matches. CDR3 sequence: CASSSPKGTGLNTEAFF. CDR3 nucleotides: TGTGCCAGCAGCTCCCCCAAAGGGACAGGGCTGAACACTGAAGCTTTCTTT.

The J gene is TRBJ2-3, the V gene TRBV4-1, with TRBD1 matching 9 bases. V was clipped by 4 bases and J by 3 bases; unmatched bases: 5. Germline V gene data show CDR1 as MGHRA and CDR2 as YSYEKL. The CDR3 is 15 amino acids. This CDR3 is CASSPTGGATDTQYF. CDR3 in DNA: TGCGCCAGCAGCCCCACAGGGGGCGCGACAGATACGCAGTATTTT.

CDR3 protein: CASSPASTGANTEAFF. The CDR3 nucleotides are TGTGCCAGCAGCCCAGCGTCGACAGGGGCGAACACTGAAGCTTTCTTT. The chain couples TRBV28 to TRBJ1-1, with 8 bases lining up with TRBD1. Germline V gene lookup returns CDR1 MDHEN and CDR2 SYDVKM. This CDR3 region has 16 residues. J gave up 1 base and V 6 bases, and 10 bases lay outside the gene matches.

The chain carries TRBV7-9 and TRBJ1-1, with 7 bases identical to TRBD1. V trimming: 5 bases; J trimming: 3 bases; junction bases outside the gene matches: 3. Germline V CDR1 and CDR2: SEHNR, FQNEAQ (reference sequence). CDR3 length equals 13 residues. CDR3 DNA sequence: TGTGCCAGCAGCCCACAGGGGCACACTGAAGCTTTCTTT. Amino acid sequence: CASSPQGHTEAFF.

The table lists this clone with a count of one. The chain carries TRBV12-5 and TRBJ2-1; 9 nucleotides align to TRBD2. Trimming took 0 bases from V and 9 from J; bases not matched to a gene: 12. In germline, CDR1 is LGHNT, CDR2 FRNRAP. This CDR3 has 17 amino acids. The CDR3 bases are TGTGCTAGTGGTTTGGTACCCCCAAGGGCGGGGGGGCTTGAGCAGTTCTTC. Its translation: CASGLVPPRAGGLEQFF.

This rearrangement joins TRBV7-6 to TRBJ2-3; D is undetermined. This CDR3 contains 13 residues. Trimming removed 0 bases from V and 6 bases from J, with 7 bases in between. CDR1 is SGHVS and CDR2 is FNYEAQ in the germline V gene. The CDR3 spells CASSLALEDTQYF. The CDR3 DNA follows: TGTGCCAGCAGCTTAGCGCTAGAGGATACGCAGTATTTT.

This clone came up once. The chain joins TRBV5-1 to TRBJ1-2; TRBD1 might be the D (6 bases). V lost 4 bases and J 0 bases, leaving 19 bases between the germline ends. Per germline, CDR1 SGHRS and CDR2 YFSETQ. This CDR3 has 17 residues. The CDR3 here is CASSPRDTRPPNYGYTF. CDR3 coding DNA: TGCGCCAGCAGCCCACGGGACACCCGACCTCCTAACTATGGCTACACCTTC. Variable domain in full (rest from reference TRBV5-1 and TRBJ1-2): KAGVTQTPRYLIKTRGQQVTLSCSPISGHRSVSWYQQTPGQGLQFLFEYFSETQRNKGNFPGRFSGRQFSNSRSEMNVSTLELGDSALYLCASSPRDTRPPNYGYTFGSGTRLTVV.

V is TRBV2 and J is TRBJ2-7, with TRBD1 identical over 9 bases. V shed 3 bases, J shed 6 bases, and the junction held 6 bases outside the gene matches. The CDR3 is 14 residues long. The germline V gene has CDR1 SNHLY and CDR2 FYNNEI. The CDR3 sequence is CASSDTGQGREQYF. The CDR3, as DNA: TGTGCCAGCAGTGACACGGGACAGGGACGCGAGCAGTACTTC. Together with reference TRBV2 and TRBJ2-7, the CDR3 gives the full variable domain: EPEVTQTPSHQVTQMGQEVILRCVPISNHLYFYWYRQILGQKVEFLVSFYNNEISEKSEIFDDQFSVERPDGSNFTLKIRSTKLEDSAMYFCASSDTGQGREQYFGPGTRLTVT.